The 2 T cell receptor beta chains presented below share a single source sample, sequenced in a study of cytomegalovirus exposure and HLA in healthy donors. A multiplex PCR was run with 60 Vbeta primers and 13 Jbeta primers. Clones were sequenced by immunoSEQ multiplex PCR, and TCRdb holds only the in-frame ones, with some missing. The repertoire holds 150,000 to 200,000 clones, with about 75% as singletons. Material for sequencing was PBMCs. Receptors were obtained from a man aged 40-50 years in good health and CMV-seropositive.

The chain links TRBV9 to TRBJ2-1; possible D gene TRBD2, 7 bases. Between the trimmed V and J ends, which lost 0 bases and 7 bases, there was a span of 8 bases. The CDR3 has 13 residues. Per germline, CDR1 SGDLS and CDR2 YYNGEE. The CDR3 DNA follows: TGTGCCAGCAGCGTAGAGGGGGGGAATGAGCAGTTCTTC. This translates into CASSVEGGNEQFF.

The CDR3 DNA is TGTGCCAGCATGCCGGGAGGGCCGGGCGAGCAGTACTTC. This encodes CASMPGGPGEQYF. V usage is TRBV2 and J usage is TRBJ2-7; 8 positions agree with TRBD2. V dropped 7 bases and J dropped 6; count of bases not matched to a gene: 8. Looked up from germline, CDR1 is SNHLY and CDR2 is FYNNEI. The CDR3 is 13 residues long.